This T cell receptor beta chain was retrieved from a study of T cells in localized non-small cell lung cancer. The assay was immunoSEQ multiplex PCR, and TCRdb's table has in-frame clones only and misses some. Of 45,000 to 55,000 clones listed, 70% to 90% were seen once; the top ten hold over 15%. As for this clone: Its antigen is unidentified.

The CDR3 is 13 amino acids. V was clipped by 9 bases and J by 3 bases; unmatched bases: 3. Germline CDR1 LNHNV, CDR2 YYDKDF (reference sequence). General study findings and limits: Peak T cell clonality was found in uninvolved adjacent lung, exceeding tumor. For the top 100 tumor clones, a median roughly 56 also appeared in adjacent lung. Longer overall survival was seen with higher T cell density measured in blood. Sequencing involved a lone tumor region, leaving heterogeneity possible.

The clonotype was recovered from a male donor aged 60 or over with stage III squamous cell lung carcinoma. V usage is TRBV15 and J usage is TRBJ2-3; 10 positions agree with TRBD2. The sample consisted of peripheral blood, taken before any cancer treatment. CDR3 in amino acids: CATRTSGTDTQYF. In DNA, the CDR3 is TGTGCCACGAGGACTAGCGGAACAGATACGCAGTATTTT.